The T cell receptor (beta chain) described here comes from a study of blood T cell repertoires in COVID-19. Produced via immunoSEQ multiplex PCR; TCRdb's table is partial and in-frame only. The data show 180,000 or so clones, more than 70% seen once. All recovered Cohort 3 donors got two negative PCRs, got clearance, or saw symptom resolution. Trimming pared 5 bases from V and 6 bases from J, leaving 11 bases between. The CDR3 covers 13 residues. CDR1 is KGHDR and CDR2 is SFDVKD in the germline V gene. The V and J genes are TRBV24-1 and TRBJ2-3; D is unresolved. Sequenced material: PBMCs or T cells enriched from blood (not recorded which). This TCR came from a man aged 35 to 55 who had recovered from COVID-19. The DNA of the CDR3 is TGTGCCACCAGTGGTCGAGCCGGGGATACGCAGTATTTT. It encodes CATSGRAGDTQYF.